Below, 6 T cell receptor beta chains from the same sample are listed, as sequenced in a study of identical twins. TCRdb ran MiXCR on the 5' RACE reads and lists one entry per CDR3 protein. The repertoire holds hundreds of thousands of distinct CDR3 sequences, with over 20% as singletons. These data also featured in a second study, about T cells expressing NK-cell markers.

The sample taken for sequencing was PBMCs. The receptors were gathered from a woman younger than 35 in good health.

The V call is TRBV29-1, the J call TRBJ2-5; D is unclear. This CDR3 has 13 residues. V shed 2 bases and J shed 4 bases, with 11 bases lying between them. Germline values: CDR1 SQVTM, CDR2 ANQGSEA. In DNA, the CDR3 is TGCAGCGTTGAACACGTACCTGGAGAGACCCAGTACTTC. Its protein is CSVEHVPGETQYF.

The rearrangement joins TRBV6-5 to TRBJ2-1; D unresolved. The V end lost 2 bases, the J end lost 3 bases, and 17 bases lay between the germline ends. The CDR3 totals 17 residues. Germline CDR1 reads MNHEY; CDR2 reads SVGAGI. The chain's CDR3 is CASSYRFNPTSYNEQFF. In DNA, the CDR3 is TGTGCCAGCAGTTACCGGTTCAACCCCACCAGCTACAATGAGCAGTTCTTC.

This clonotype was counted a few times. The chain is built from TRBV7-9 and TRBJ1-4; a possible D gene is TRBD1 (5 bases). V was trimmed by 5 bases and J by 8 bases, leaving 15 bases between them. Germline V gives CDR1 SEHNR, CDR2 FQNEAQ (reference sequence). The CDR3 runs 14 residues. As DNA, the CDR3 is TGTGCCAGCAGCCCCCGGGGGGGTGAGGAAAAACTGTTTTTT. Its translation: CASSPRGGEEKLFF.

The V and J genes are TRBV4-1 and TRBJ1-5, with D uncertain. The germline CDR1 and CDR2 sequences are MGHRA and YSYEKL. This CDR3 is 16 amino acids long. Trimming took off 0 bases at V and 2 bases at J, with 11 bases between the two ends. This CDR3 reads CASSQEGRRGNQPQHF. The CDR3 region has the DNA TGCGCCAGCAGCCAAGAGGGCCGACGAGGCAATCAGCCCCAGCATTTT.

This clonotype has just a few counts. The rearrangement uses TRBV19 and TRBJ2-1, with 12 positions matching TRBD2. Germline values: CDR1 LNHDA, CDR2 SQIVND (reference sequence). This CDR3 contains 17 residues. The V gene end was trimmed by 5 bases and the J gene end by 3 bases; junction bases not matched to a gene: 8. The CDR3, as DNA: TGTGCCAGTAGTCCCACACTAGCGGGGGGCCGCTACAATGAGCAGTTCTTC. As protein: CASSPTLAGGRYNEQFF.

The chain employs TRBV9 and TRBJ2-3; D call uncertain. The CDR3 contains 15 residues. Germline lookup yields CDR1 SGDLS and CDR2 YYNGEE. V lost 0 bases, J lost 6 bases, and 14 bases lay in between. CDR3 nucleotides: TGTGCCAGCAGCGTAGCTGGATTAGCTCCCGATACGCAGTATTTT. Protein product: CASSVAGLAPDTQYF.